What follows are 26 T cell receptor beta chains derived from one specimen sequenced in a study of OX40 agonist ivuxolimab in advanced cancers. Assay used: immunoSEQ multiplex PCR; TCRdb lists only in-frame clones, some missing. Here the sample spans about 78,000 clones, over 75% being singletons. The material was CD4+ or CD8+ T cells sorted from blood, obtained in a trial of the OX40 agonist ivuxolimab. These receptors came from an adult with an advanced solid tumor such as melanoma, head and neck, liver or kidney cancer.

CDR3 in amino acids: CASSEISGETQYF. DNA of the CDR3: TGTGCCAGCAGTGAAATCTCCGGGGAGACCCAGTACTTC. The rearrangement joins TRBV6-1 to TRBJ2-5; no firm D call. The V end was cut by 2 bases, the J end by 5 bases, with 9 bases between. CDR3 length: 13 residues. Germline CDR1 MNHNS, CDR2 SASEGT.

This sequence joins TRBV29-1 and TRBJ2-3; a possible D gene is TRBD2 (5 bases). Germline values: CDR1 SQVTM, CDR2 ANQGSEA. Trimming shortened V by 6 bases and J by 2 bases, and 15 bases separated the two germline ends. The CDR3 extends over 14 amino acids. Here the CDR3 DNA reads TGCAGCGTCGTACCGGGGTCGATCACAGATACGCAGTATTTT. This codes for CSVVPGSITDTQYF.

This clone was seen only a few times. The chain combines TRBV19 with TRBJ2-7; 7 positions agree with TRBD2. This CDR3 spans 14 amino acids. Per germline, CDR1 LNHDA and CDR2 SQIVND (reference sequence). Unmatched junction bases numbered 9, after V lost 4 bases and J lost 6 bases. As DNA, the CDR3 is TGTGCCAGTAGTACCAGACTAGCTTCGGGCGAGCAGTACTTC. It yields the protein CASSTRLASGEQYF.

This clone was detected once. J is TRBJ1-2 and V is TRBV6-1, with 9 nucleotides matching TRBD1. Germline loops: CDR1 MNHNS, CDR2 SASEGT. The CDR3 consists of 16 residues. Unmatched junction bases numbered 9, after V lost 0 bases and J lost 7 bases. The CDR3 nucleotides are TGTGCCAGCAGTGAAGCAAACAGGGGGCGCGATGGTGGCTACACCTTC. Translated: CASSEANRGRDGGYTF.

Only one count was recorded for this clone. This chain uses TRBV5-1 with TRBJ2-5; D not resolved. CDR1 is SGHRS and CDR2 is YFSETQ in the germline V gene. V was pared by 2 bases and J by 1 base, with 9 bases between. The CDR3 consists of 14 residues. This CDR3 is CASSLRRVQETQYF. As DNA, the CDR3 is TGCGCCAGCAGCTTACGACGAGTCCAAGAGACCCAGTACTTC.

The gene calls are TRBV18 and TRBJ2-3; 9 bases line up with TRBD1. Germline V lookup: CDR1 KGHSH, CDR2 LQKENI. CDR3 length: 17 amino acids. Losses at the gene ends were 2 bases for V and 4 bases for J; bases not matched to a gene: 10. CDR3 sequence: CASSPVGPGQGSDTQYF. In DNA form, the CDR3 reads TGTGCCAGCTCACCAGTCGGCCCGGGACAGGGTTCAGATACGCAGTATTTT.

The chain uses TRBV9 and TRBJ2-5; possible D gene TRBD2, 5 bases. With 3 bases removed from V and 5 bases from J, the gap between germline ends came to 17 bases. Germline V gives CDR1 SGDLS, CDR2 YYNGEE. This CDR3 is built from 15 residues. The CDR3: CASSANVGSAETQYF. CDR3 nucleotides: TGTGCCAGCAGCGCAAATGTTGGGAGCGCGGAGACCCAGTACTTC.

This chain connects TRBV7-6 to TRBJ2-1; 8 bases match TRBD2. The V gene end was trimmed by 1 base and the J gene end by 5 bases; junction bases not matched to a gene: 10. Germline V lookup: CDR1 SGHVS, CDR2 FNYEAQ. The CDR3 consists of 17 residues. In nucleotides, the CDR3 is TGTGCCAGCAGCTTAGAAGGAACGGGAGGGCCCCACAATGAGCAGTTCTTC. Its translation is CASSLEGTGGPHNEQFF.

The V and J genes are TRBV6-6 and TRBJ2-7; TRBD2 agrees at 9 bases. The junction had 6 bases not matched to a gene; V was cut back by 6 bases and J by 0 bases. The CDR3 has 15 residues. Germline values: CDR1 MNHNY, CDR2 SVGAGI (reference sequence). CDR3 loop: CASSIAGESSYEQYF. In nucleotides, the CDR3 is TGTGCCAGCAGCATAGCGGGAGAGAGCTCCTACGAGCAGTACTTC.

A single count supports this clone. The chain uses TRBV19 and TRBJ2-1; 9 bases map to TRBD2. J was trimmed by 2 bases and V by 0 bases; bases with no gene match: 11. The CDR3 is 19 residues long. Per the germline V gene, CDR1 is LNHDA and CDR2 is SQIVND (reference sequence). The CDR3 protein is CASSIELSLAGHPYNEQFF. DNA for the CDR3: TGTGCCAGTAGTATAGAATTATCTCTAGCGGGACACCCCTACAATGAGCAGTTCTTC.

This clone was counted once. CDR3 sequence: CASSRGLAGWYEQYF. The CDR3 DNA follows: TGTGCCAGCAGCCGCGGACTAGCGGGGTGGTACGAGCAGTACTTC. The chain links TRBV7-9 to TRBJ2-7; the match to TRBD2 covers 12 bases. CDR1 is SEHNR and CDR2 is FQNEAQ in the germline V gene (reference sequence). V shed 5 bases and J 4 bases; nucleotides not matched to a gene: 6. The CDR3 contains 15 residues.

The V call is TRBV5-4, the J call TRBJ2-7, with 13 bases identical to TRBD2. Looked up from germline, CDR1 is SGHNT and CDR2 is YYREEE (reference sequence). Trimming at V came to 4 bases and at J to 3 bases, leaving 4 bases not matched to a gene. This CDR3 spans 15 amino acids. The CDR3 DNA is TGTGCCAGCAGCCCAAGGACTAGCGGGAGCTACGAGCAGTACTTC. Its translation: CASSPRTSGSYEQYF.

V gene TRBV5-1 combines with J gene TRBJ2-7; tentatively, D is TRBD1 (6 bases). From germline, CDR1 is SGHRS and CDR2 YFSETQ. V was clipped by 0 bases and J by 3 bases, with 10 bases between them. This CDR3 contains 14 residues. CDR3 nucleotide sequence: TGCGCCAGCAGCTTGGCAGGGGCGAGCTACGAGCAGTACTTC. It translates to CASSLAGASYEQYF. Full variable domain (outside the CDR3, taken from reference TRBV5-1 and TRBJ2-7): KAGVTQTPRYLIKTRGQQVTLSCSPISGHRSVSWYQQTPGQGLQFLFEYFSETQRNKGNFPGRFSGRQFSNSRSEMNVSTLELGDSALYLCASSLAGASYEQYFGPGTRLTVT.

DNA of the CDR3: TGTGCCAGCAGCCCCACTGGAAACACCATATATTTT. This encodes CASSPTGNTIYF. V and J are TRBV11-3 and TRBJ1-3; D ambiguous. V shed 5 bases and J shed 2 bases, with 4 bases lying between them. The germline V gene has CDR1 SGHNT and CDR2 YENEEA. CDR3 length: 12 amino acids.

The rearrangement uses TRBV28 and TRBJ2-4, with 7 bases matching TRBD2. CDR3 length: 16 residues. V gave up 6 bases and J gave up 2 bases; unmatched junction bases: 10. Germline-derived CDR1 and CDR2 are MDHEN and SYDVKM. The CDR3 coding sequence is TGTGCCAGCAGCTCCGGCGGGAGCTTTTCCAAAAACATTCAGTACTTC. The encoded protein is CASSSGGSFSKNIQYF. Complete variable domain (other parts from reference TRBV28 and TRBJ2-4): DVKVTQSSRYLVKRTGEKVFLECVQDMDHENMFWYRQDPGLGLRLIYFSYDVKMKEKGDIPEGYSVSREKKERFSLILESASTNQTSMYLCASSSGGSFSKNIQYFGAGTRLSVL.

This chain joins TRBV15 and TRBJ2-7, with a possible D match to TRBD1 (6 bases). The V gene's germline CDR1 is LNHNV and CDR2 YYDKDF (reference sequence). The V end was cut by 0 bases, the J end by 3 bases, with 12 bases between. This CDR3 is built from 15 residues. CDR3: CATSREKQGIYEQYF. The CDR3 bases are TGTGCCACCAGCAGAGAGAAGCAGGGGATCTACGAGCAGTACTTC. Drawing the rest from reference TRBV15 and TRBJ2-7, the complete variable domain is DAMVIQNPRYQVTQFGKPVTLSCSQTLNHNVMYWYQQKSSQAPKLLFHYYDKDFNNEADTPDNFQSRRPNTSFCFLDIRSPGLGDTAMYLCATSREKQGIYEQYFGPGTRLTVT.

The chain employs TRBV7-2 and TRBJ1-1; D gene uncertain. This CDR3 is built from 13 residues. V was cut by 3 bases and J by 1 base, with 6 bases left in between. Per the germline V gene, CDR1 is SGHTA and CDR2 is FQGNSA. The CDR3, as DNA: TGTGCCAGCAGCTTGACAAGGAACACTGAAGCTTTCTTT. Its translation: CASSLTRNTEAFF.

The CDR3 region is CASSQGLAGGFDEQYF. The CDR3, as DNA: TGTGCCAGCAGCCAAGGACTAGCGGGAGGTTTCGACGAGCAGTACTTC. The rearrangement links TRBV14 to TRBJ2-7; 13 nucleotides match TRBD2. CDR3 length: 16 amino acids. J lost 5 bases, V lost 1 base, and 5 bases had no gene match. Per the germline V gene, CDR1 is SGHDN and CDR2 is FVKESK.

This clone has a single count. V is TRBV6-5 and J is TRBJ2-5, with 8 bases fitting TRBD1. Losses at the gene ends were 2 bases for V and 2 bases for J; bases not matched to a gene: 7. CDR1 is MNHEY and CDR2 is SVGAGI in the germline V gene. The CDR3 consists of 16 residues. CDR3 sequence reads: CASSYVVTGEQETQYF. CDR3 DNA: TGTGCCAGCAGTTACGTCGTGACAGGGGAGCAAGAGACCCAGTACTTC.

J is TRBJ1-1 and V is TRBV18, with TRBD1 as a possible D gene (6 bases). Germline V lookup: CDR1 KGHSH, CDR2 LQKENI. V lost 3 bases and J 2 bases, leaving 22 bases between the germline ends. The CDR3 extends over 18 amino acids. The CDR3 DNA reads TGTGCCAGCTCACCGCTCGGTTTTCGCGGACAGATAAACACTGAAGCTTTCTTT. Translating gives CASSPLGFRGQINTEAFF.

This CDR3 reads CSVGSWSYGYTF. In DNA form, the CDR3 reads TGCAGCGTCGGGTCCTGGTCCTATGGCTACACCTTC. The chain uses TRBV29-1 and TRBJ1-2; D is unresolved. There are 12 residues in the CDR3. V was cut by 6 bases and J by 4 bases, with 12 bases left in between. Germline V gene sequence: CDR1 SQVTM, CDR2 ANQGSEA. The whole variable domain, remainder taken from reference TRBV29-1 and TRBJ1-2, is SAVISQKPSRDICQRGTSLTIQCQVDSQVTMMFWYRQQPGQSLTLIATANQGSEATYESGFVIDKFPISRPNLTFSTLTVSNMSPEDSSIYLCSVGSWSYGYTFGSGTRLTVV.

V gene TRBV29-1 combines with J gene TRBJ1-1, with D possibly TRBD1 on 5 matching bases. V was cut by 7 bases and J by 4 bases, with 10 bases left in between. Germline V gene sequence: CDR1 SQVTM, CDR2 ANQGSEA. This CDR3 region has 11 residues. This chain's CDR3 is CSATGGTEAFF. In DNA, the CDR3 is TGCAGCGCGACGGGGGGCACTGAAGCTTTCTTT. Complete variable domain (other parts from reference TRBV29-1 and TRBJ1-1): SAVISQKPSRDICQRGTSLTIQCQVDSQVTMMFWYRQQPGQSLTLIATANQGSEATYESGFVIDKFPISRPNLTFSTLTVSNMSPEDSSIYLCSATGGTEAFFGQGTRLTVV.

V gene TRBV9 combines with J gene TRBJ1-4; 7 bases map to TRBD1. Germline CDR1 is SGDLS and CDR2 is YYNGEE. V was clipped by 0 bases and J by 8 bases; unmatched bases: 7. This CDR3 comprises 15 residues. The CDR3, as DNA: TGTGCCAGCAGCGTAGAGGCAGGGGGTGGAGAAAAACTGTTTTTT. Translated, it gives CASSVEAGGGEKLFF.

This clone was recorded a few times. The V call is TRBV6-1, the J call TRBJ1-4; the D is unclear. Germline assignment: CDR1 MNHNS and CDR2 SASEGT. V was shortened by 2 bases and J by 10 bases, with 14 bases between the two germline ends. The CDR3 loop spans 14 amino acids. This chain's CDR3 is CASSEITDGGKLFF. CDR3 DNA: TGTGCCAGCAGTGAAATAACGGATGGCGGAAAACTGTTTTTT.

The chain links TRBV5-6 to TRBJ2-3; maybe TRBD2 (5 bases). Trimming removed 2 bases from V and 8 bases from J, with 12 bases in between. The CDR3 totals 13 residues. Germline V CDR1 and CDR2: SGHDT, YYEEEE. The CDR3, as DNA: TGTGCCAGCAGCTTCAACCCCGCGGGTACGCAGTATTTT. Residues: CASSFNPAGTQYF.

This clone is deemed medium-sized. The rearrangement links TRBV7-9 to TRBJ1-2, with D possibly TRBD1 on 5 matching bases. CDR1 SEHNR and CDR2 FQNEAQ come from the germline V gene (reference sequence). Trimming stripped 10 bases from V and 0 bases from J, with 9 bases between. This CDR3 has 12 residues. The CDR3 bases are TGTGCCACCGGGGCGGCTAACTATGGCTACACCTTC. This codes for CATGAANYGYTF.